Following are 10 T cell receptor beta chains from one sample sequenced in a study of T-cell memory formation after mild COVID-19. TCRdb ran MiXCR on the 5' RACE reads and lists one entry per CDR3 protein. The sample shows about 270,000 distinct CDR3 sequences, 16% of them seen only once. Material: PBMCs or a T cell subset sorted from them (not recorded which). These receptor sequences come from a man younger than 35 who had mild COVID-19 (a few samples of this study predate the infection). Cell type and time point are not known.

This clonotype was counted ten times or more. CDR3 in DNA: TGTGCCAGCAGTGAGCACTACACAGATACGCAGTATTTT. This gives the protein CASSEHYTDTQYF. The chain joins TRBV25-1 to TRBJ2-3; no definite D call. Germline V gene data show CDR1 as MGHDK and CDR2 as SYGVNS. V was clipped by 3 bases and J by 2 bases, with 6 bases between them. The CDR3 runs to 13 residues.

This clonotype was counted a few times. This chain links TRBV15 with TRBJ1-5; D gene ambiguous. V was cut by 4 bases and J by 2 bases, with 9 bases left in between. The germline gives CDR1 LNHNV, CDR2 YYDKDF (reference sequence). This CDR3 has 14 residues. The CDR3 DNA reads TGTGCCACCAGCATACGGTCGGGCAATCAGCCCCAGCATTTT. Translation gives CATSIRSGNQPQHF.

This sequence joins TRBV20-1 and TRBJ1-4; D perhaps matches TRBD1 (5 bases). V was trimmed by 7 bases and J by 8 bases, leaving 17 bases between them. Germline CDR1 and CDR2: DFQATT and SNEGSKA (reference sequence). CDR3 length equals 13 residues. The CDR3 sequence: CSGKQAVEEKLFF. As DNA, the CDR3 is TGCAGTGGAAAACAGGCTGTCGAAGAAAAACTGTTTTTT.

Only a few counts were recorded for this clonotype. This sequence joins TRBV4-3 and TRBJ2-1; D may be TRBD1 or TRBD2 (6 bases each). V gave up 0 bases and J gave up 7 bases, with 19 bases separating them. Per germline, CDR1 LGHNA and CDR2 YSLEER. This CDR3 comprises 17 residues. The CDR3: CASSQDLGGPPTNEQFF. CDR3 nucleotides: TGCGCCAGCAGCCAAGATCTAGGGGGGCCACCGACTAATGAGCAGTTCTTC.

This clonotype showed up many times. V is TRBV5-4 and J is TRBJ2-3; no firm D call. Germline V CDR1 and CDR2: SGHNT, YYREEE (reference sequence). V was trimmed by 4 bases and J by 5 bases, leaving 5 bases between them. The CDR3 loop spans 11 amino acids. The CDR3: CASSARDTQYF. Here the CDR3 DNA reads TGTGCCAGCAGCGCGCGAGATACGCAGTATTTT. Together with reference TRBV5-4 and TRBJ2-3, the CDR3 gives the full variable domain: ETGVTQSPTHLIKTRGQQVTLRCSSQSGHNTVSWYQQALGQGPQFIFQYYREEENGRGNFPPRFSGLQFPNYSSELNVNALELDDSALYLCASSARDTQYFGPGTRLTVL.

J is TRBJ1-1 and V is TRBV5-1; D possibly corresponds to TRBD1 (5 bases). With 4 bases removed from V and 4 bases from J, the gap between germline ends came to 14 bases. CDR1 and CDR2 from the germline V gene are SGHRS and YFSETQ. This CDR3 has 14 residues. The DNA for the CDR3 is TGCGCCAGCAGCGTGGTTGACAGAAGCACTGAAGCTTTCTTT. Its translation: CASSVVDRSTEAFF.

This clonotype appeared a few times. The chain is built from TRBV29-1 and TRBJ2-5; D possibly matches TRBD1 or TRBD2 (6 bases each). The CDR3 is 11 amino acids. In germline, CDR1 is SQVTM, CDR2 ANQGSEA. Trimming took off 3 bases at V and 9 bases at J, with 11 bases between the two ends. The CDR3 here is CSVDKGGAQYF. The CDR3 DNA reads TGCAGCGTTGACAAGGGGGGAGCCCAGTACTTC.

This clonotype was seen a few times. This chain uses TRBV5-1 with TRBJ2-3, with D tentatively TRBD1 (5 bases). Germline assignment: CDR1 SGHRS and CDR2 YFSETQ. The length of the CDR3 is 14 residues. Deletions cut 0 bases from V and 6 bases from J, with 11 bases between. CDR3 DNA sequence: TGCGCCAGCAGCTTGGCCGACAGTGGGGATACGCAGTATTTT. This gives the protein CASSLADSGDTQYF. The full variable domain, its missing parts supplied by reference TRBV5-1 and TRBJ2-3, is KAGVTQTPRYLIKTRGQQVTLSCSPISGHRSVSWYQQTPGQGLQFLFEYFSETQRNKGNFPGRFSGRQFSNSRSEMNVSTLELGDSALYLCASSLADSGDTQYFGPGTRLTVL.

The rearrangement uses TRBV12-3 or TRBV12-4 and TRBJ2-2; 8 bases align to TRBD2. CDR3 length: 14 residues. V lost 6 bases, J lost 5 bases, and 5 bases stayed unmatched. The DNA for the CDR3 is TGTGCCAGCAGCTACGGGGGGGTGACCGGGGAGCTGTTTTTT. Translated, it gives CASSYGGVTGELFF.

This clonotype was seen a few times. The chain joins TRBV20-1 to TRBJ1-5; 9 bases line up with TRBD1. The CDR3 consists of 14 residues. Germline assignment: CDR1 DFQATT and CDR2 SNEGSKA (reference sequence). The junction had 6 bases not matched to a gene; V was cut back by 7 bases and J by 2 bases. The CDR3 nucleotides read TGCAGTGTCCCCCGGACAGGGGGCAATCAGCCCCAGCATTTT. Translating gives CSVPRTGGNQPQHF.